Presented here are 2 T cell receptor beta chains from one specimen sequenced in a study of T cells in Graves' hyperthyroidism and ophthalmopathy. Regions amplified from RNA transcripts were the TCR beta CDR3 regions. The study used the HTBI primer set for a first-round RT-PCR of the TCR CDR3. TCRdb re-called the multiplex PCR reads with MiXCR, one entry per CDR3 protein. Altogether around 540,000 distinct CDR3 sequences are present, 15% to 20% being singletons, with the ten largest covering 25% to 30%. The sample was blood. These receptors originate from a woman between 25 and 40 years old with Graves' ophthalmopathy.

At least ten counts were recorded for this clonotype. The rearrangement joins TRBV24-1 to TRBJ2-1; D is undetermined. The germline V gene has CDR1 KGHDR and CDR2 SFDVKD. The CDR3 runs 15 residues. Between the trimmed V and J ends, which lost 0 bases and 8 bases, there was a span of 13 bases. The CDR3 nucleotides are TGTGCCACCAGTGATTTGTACGCCAGCCCGCATGAGCAGTTCTTC. Protein sequence: CATSDLYASPHEQFF.

At least ten counts were recorded for this clonotype. This chain links TRBV30 with TRBJ2-3; 9 nucleotides agree with TRBD2. Trimming took 2 bases from V and 2 from J; bases not matched to a gene: 5. CDR1 and CDR2 from the germline V gene are GTSNPN and SVGIG (reference sequence). The CDR3 is made up of 15 amino acids. CDR3 region: CAWSWASGDTDTQYF. CDR3 coding DNA: TGTGCCTGGAGTTGGGCTAGCGGGGACACAGATACGCAGTATTTT.